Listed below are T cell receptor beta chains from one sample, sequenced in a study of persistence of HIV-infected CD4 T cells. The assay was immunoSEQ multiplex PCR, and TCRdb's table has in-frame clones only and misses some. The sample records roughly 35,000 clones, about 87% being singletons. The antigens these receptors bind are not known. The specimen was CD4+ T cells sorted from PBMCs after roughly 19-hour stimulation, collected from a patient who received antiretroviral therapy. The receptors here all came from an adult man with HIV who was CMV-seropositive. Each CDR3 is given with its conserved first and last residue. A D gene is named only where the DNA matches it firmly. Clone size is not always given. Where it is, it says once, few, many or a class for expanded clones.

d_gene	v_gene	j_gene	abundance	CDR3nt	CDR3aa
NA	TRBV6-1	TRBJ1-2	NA	TGTGCCAGCAGTGAATCGGGGGTCCCCGCTGGCTACACCTTC	CASSESGVPAGYTF
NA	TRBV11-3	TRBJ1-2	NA	TGTGCCAGCAGTTGGGGGAGGTTCGGCTATGGCTACACCTTC	CASSWGRFGYGYTF
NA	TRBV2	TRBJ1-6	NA	TGTGCCAGCAGCCCAGGCAGCTATAATTCACCCCTCCACTTT	CASSPGSYNSPLHF
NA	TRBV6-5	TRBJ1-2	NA	TGTGCCAGCAGTTACGACAGCAAAAACTATGGCTACACCTTC	CASSYDSKNYGYTF
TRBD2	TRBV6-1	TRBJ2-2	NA	TGTGCCAGCAGTGAAGGACTAGCGGGGGGGCGAGTCACCGGGGAGCTGTTTTTT	CASSEGLAGGRVTGELFF
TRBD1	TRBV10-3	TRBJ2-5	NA	TGTGCCATCAAAAGCCAGGGGGACCAAGAGACCCAGTACTTC	CAIKSQGDQETQYF
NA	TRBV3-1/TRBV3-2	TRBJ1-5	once	TGTGCCAGCAGCCAAGATGGACGGGGGGATCAGCCCCAGCATTTT	CASSQDGRGDQPQHF
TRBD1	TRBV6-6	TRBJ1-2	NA	TGTGCCAGCAGTTATTCCGGGACAGGGGCCTATGGCTACACCTTC	CASSYSGTGAYGYTF
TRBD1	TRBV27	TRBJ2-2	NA	TGTGCCAGCAATAGACAGGGAGCCACCGGGGAGCTGTTTTTT	CASNRQGATGELFF
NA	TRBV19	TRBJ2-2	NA	TGTGCCAGTAAGGGGGGGGCCGGGGAGCTGTTTTTT	CASKGGAGELFF
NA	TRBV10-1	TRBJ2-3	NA	TGCGCCAGCAGTCACAGGAGTAGCACAGATACGCAGTATTTT	CASSHRSSTDTQYF
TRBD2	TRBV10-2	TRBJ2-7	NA	TGCGCCAGCAGATCCCAGCGGGGCTCCTACGAGCAGTACTTC	CASRSQRGSYEQYF
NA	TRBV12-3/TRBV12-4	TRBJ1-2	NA	TGTGCCAGCGGTTTACAGATGAACTATGGCTACACCTTC	CASGLQMNYGYTF
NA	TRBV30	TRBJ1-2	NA	TGTGCCTGGAGTTTCGAGTTTTCTAACTATGGCTACACCTTC	CAWSFEFSNYGYTF
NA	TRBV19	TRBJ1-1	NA	TGTGCCAGTAGCTCGACCGGGGCCCTCCTAGGCGCTTTCTTT	CASSSTGALLGAFF
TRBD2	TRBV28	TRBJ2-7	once	TGTGCCAGCAGTAGCCCAGCGGGAGGGAGCTACGAGCAGTACTTC	CASSSPAGGSYEQYF
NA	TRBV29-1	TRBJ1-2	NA	TGCAGCGTACGCAACTATGGCTACACCTTC	CSVRNYGYTF
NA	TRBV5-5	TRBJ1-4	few	TGTGCCAGCAGCTTGGTACGGGGACTTAACAATGAAAAACTGTTTTTT	CASSLVRGLNNEKLFF
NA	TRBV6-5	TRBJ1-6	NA	TGTGCCAGCAGCCGTCGCGAGGGTAATTCACCCCTCCACTTT	CASSRREGNSPLHF
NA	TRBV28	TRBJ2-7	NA	TGTGCCAGCAGTTTAGTTTACGGGGGGCTCCACGAGCAGTACTTC	CASSLVYGGLHEQYF
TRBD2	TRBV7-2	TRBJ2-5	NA	TGTGCCAGCAGCTTAGTATCAACTAGCGGGAGCCTCCCTAAAGAGACCCAGTACTTC	CASSLVSTSGSLPKETQYF
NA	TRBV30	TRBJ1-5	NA	TGTGCCTGGAGTGCCCGCGCCGGCACTCAGCCCCAGCATTTT	CAWSARAGTQPQHF
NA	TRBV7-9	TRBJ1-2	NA	TGTGCCAGCACCCCGGGAGAGGGAGGCTACACCTTC	CASTPGEGGYTF